This TCR beta chain was sequenced for a study of PD-1 blockade in mismatch repair-deficient tumors. The repertoire was sequenced with immunoSEQ multiplex PCR; TCRdb's copy has only in-frame clones and lacks some. The sample has tens of thousands of clones; approximately 82% are singletons. V was pared by 5 bases and J by 4 bases, with 6 bases between. This CDR3 comprises 12 residues. Germline V gene lookup returns CDR1 SGHRS and CDR2 YFSETQ. The chain is built from TRBV5-1 and TRBJ2-2; the D gene is possibly TRBD2 (5 bases). Here the sequenced sample was peripheral blood, taken 2 weeks after starting pembrolizumab. This receptor was identified in an adult with mismatch repair-deficient cancer. The CDR3 sequence: CASREGTGELFF. The DNA for the CDR3 is TGCGCCAGCAGAGAGGGCACCGGGGAGCTGTTTTTT.